This is a list of T cell receptor beta chains from one sample in a study of blood T cell repertoires in COVID-19. Some clones are missing from TCRdb's copy, which holds only in-frame ones; the method was immunoSEQ multiplex PCR. The repertoire includes 250,000 to 350,000 clones, 85% of them detected once, and approximately 4.1% sits in the top ten. Sequencing was carried out using peripheral blood. The receptors originated from a woman in her forties or fifties with active or convalescent COVID-19. CDR3s include the opening cysteine and the closing phenylalanine or tryptophan. The D gene is left open where the match is weak. Expanded clones are given a class, and other clones once, few, many or no size at all.

V gene	clone size	D gene	J gene	CDR3 protein	CDR3 DNA
TRBV7-6	few	-	TRBJ1-2	CASSHAGDYGYTF	TGTGCCAGCAGCCATGCAGGGGACTATGGCTACACCTTC
TRBV15	once	TRBD2	TRBJ2-3	CATSRDRLAGVADTQYF	TGTGCCACCAGCAGAGATCGGCTAGCGGGAGTGGCAGATACGCAGTATTTT
TRBV7-2	-	-	TRBJ2-3	CASSLALRGPTTDTQYF	TGTGCCAGCAGCTTAGCGCTCAGAGGTCCGACCACAGATACGCAGTATTTT
TRBV6-1	-	TRBD1	TRBJ2-7	CASSEGGQKSYEQYF	TGTGCCAGCAGTGAAGGGGGACAGAAGTCCTACGAGCAGTACTTC
TRBV4-1	-	TRBD1	TRBJ1-4	CASGHRGGGSEKLFF	TGCGCCAGCGGGCATCGAGGAGGGGGCAGTGAAAAACTGTTTTTT
TRBV6-1	-	-	TRBJ1-4	CASTEDTGMGGKLFF	TGTGCCAGCACTGAAGATACGGGAATGGGAGGAAAACTGTTTTTT
TRBV28	-	TRBD1	TRBJ1-4	CASSPPQGANEKLFF	TGTGCCAGCAGTCCCCCCCAGGGGGCCAATGAAAAACTGTTTTTT
TRBV7-8	few	TRBD2	TRBJ2-5	CASSKPTSGRAKETQYF	TGTGCCAGCAGCAAGCCGACTAGCGGGAGGGCCAAAGAGACCCAGTACTTC
TRBV9	once	TRBD1	TRBJ1-1	CASSVTDREGTEAFF	TGTGCCAGCAGCGTAACGGACAGGGAGGGTACTGAAGCTTTCTTT
TRBV10-3	-	TRBD2	TRBJ2-1	CAISESLSAGDNEQFF	TGTGCCATCAGTGAGTCTCTTTCTGCGGGGGACAATGAGCAGTTCTTC
TRBV4-1	-	TRBD2	TRBJ2-3	CASSQEPSGRAGGDTQYF	TGCGCCAGCAGCCAAGAGCCCAGCGGGAGGGCCGGGGGAGATACGCAGTATTTT
TRBV6-4	-	-	TRBJ1-4	CASSEGNQANEKLFF	TGTGCCAGCAGTGAAGGAAACCAGGCTAATGAAAAACTGTTTTTT
TRBV24-1	-	TRBD1	TRBJ2-3	CATSAWSGQGDYTDTQYF	TGTGCCACCAGTGCTTGGTCTGGACAGGGGGATTACACAGATACGCAGTATTTT
TRBV28	-	-	TRBJ2-7	CASSLTGSEQYF	TGTGCCAGCAGTTTAACGGGAAGCGAGCAGTACTTC
TRBV19	-	-	TRBJ2-7	CASSIIGGSHYEQYF	TGTGCCAGCAGTATAATAGGTGGGAGTCACTACGAGCAGTACTTC
TRBV2	-	TRBD2	TRBJ2-1	CASNRGRSDNEQFF	TGTGCCAGCAATCGCGGGAGATCGGACAATGAGCAGTTCTTC
TRBV25-1	once	TRBD1	TRBJ2-1	CASSEAGLTGASYNEQFF	TGTGCCAGCAGTGAGGCAGGGTTGACAGGGGCGTCCTACAATGAGCAGTTCTTC
TRBV9	-	TRBD2	TRBJ2-1	CASSASGRSYNEQFF	TGTGCCAGCAGCGCTAGCGGGCGCTCCTACAATGAGCAGTTCTTC
TRBV4-1	-	-	TRBJ2-1	CASSPRKGTPSTDGSYNEQFF	TGCGCCAGCAGCCCGCGCAAGGGGACACCCTCGACGGACGGCTCCTACAATGAGCAGTTCTTC
TRBV19	-	TRBD2	TRBJ2-1	CASSPLAGVANEQFF	TGTGCCAGTAGTCCACTAGCGGGAGTAGCCAATGAGCAGTTCTTC
TRBV5-1	many	TRBD1	TRBJ2-1	CASRSGTVSYNEQFF	TGCGCCAGCAGGTCCGGGACAGTATCCTACAATGAGCAGTTCTTC
TRBV28	-	-	TRBJ1-5	CASSSAIRALLFNQPQHF	TGTGCCAGCAGTAGCGCCATCAGGGCTCTTTTATTCAATCAGCCCCAGCATTTT
TRBV6-5	-	-	TRBJ1-1	CASRSGGINTEAFF	TGTGCCAGCCGGTCCGGCGGGATTAACACTGAAGCTTTCTTT
TRBV5-1	-	TRBD2	TRBJ2-7	CASSLVGTRYEQYF	TGCGCCAGCAGCTTGGTCGGGACTAGGTACGAGCAGTACTTC
TRBV4-1	-	TRBD2	TRBJ2-3	CASSQELAGEDTQYF	TGCGCCAGCAGCCAAGAACTAGCGGGAGAGGATACGCAGTATTTT
TRBV10-3	-	-	TRBJ1-1	CAIRPATGRNTEAFF	TGTGCCATCAGGCCGGCGACGGGGAGGAACACTGAAGCTTTCTTT
TRBV18	once	TRBD1	TRBJ2-6	CASSRGTGGSGANVLTF	TGTGCCAGCTCACGTGGGACAGGAGGCTCTGGGGCCAACGTCCTGACTTTC
TRBV11-2	-	-	TRBJ2-1	CASSSPLGSGLTRDEQFF	TGTGCCAGCAGCTCCCCCCTCGGTAGCGGACTTACTAGGGATGAGCAGTTCTTC
TRBV3-1/TRBV3-2	-	TRBD1	TRBJ1-2	CASSQDRMDRGMLFDGYTF	TGTGCCAGCAGCCAAGATAGGATGGACAGGGGTATGTTATTTGACGGCTACACCTTC
TRBV19	-	-	TRBJ2-7	CASSMRGTYEQYF	TGTGCCAGTAGTATGAGGGGGACCTACGAGCAGTACTTC
TRBV4-1	-	TRBD2	TRBJ2-2	CASSQITGTSGRFWELFF	TGCGCCAGCAGCCAGATCACCGGGACTAGCGGGAGGTTCTGGGAGCTGTTTTTT
TRBV5-6	once	TRBD1	TRBJ1-5	CASSRDRGQPQHF	TGTGCCAGCAGCCGGGACAGGGGCCAGCCCCAGCATTTT
TRBV5-5	-	-	TRBJ2-3	CASSSGSGGVTDTQYF	TGTGCCAGCAGCTCTGGATCGGGCGGGGTCACAGATACGCAGTATTTT
TRBV9	-	-	TRBJ1-3	CASSVDLRGASGNTIYF	TGTGCCAGCAGCGTAGATCTAAGGGGCGCATCTGGAAACACCATATATTTT
TRBV2	-	TRBD2	TRBJ2-3	CASSDRTSGSDTQYF	TGTGCCAGCAGTGATCGGACTAGCGGGTCAGATACGCAGTATTTT
TRBV19	few	-	TRBJ2-2	CASTTGQLAGELFF	TGTGCCAGTACCACGGGACAATTGGCCGGGGAGCTGTTTTTT
TRBV7-9	-	TRBD2	TRBJ2-7	CASSFGTGSGAYEQYF	TGTGCCAGCAGCTTTGGGACGGGTAGCGGGGCCTACGAGCAGTACTTC
TRBV19	-	-	TRBJ2-5	CASSTFGPASGVKETQYF	TGTGCCAGTAGTACGTTTGGGCCTGCATCAGGGGTTAAAGAGACCCAGTACTTC
TRBV28	-	-	TRBJ2-5	CASSLSAGQETQYF	TGTGCCAGCAGTTTATCAGCAGGTCAAGAGACCCAGTACTTC
TRBV6-5	-	-	TRBJ2-7	CASMWTGAYEQYF	TGTGCCAGCATGTGGACGGGGGCCTACGAGCAGTACTTC
TRBV5-1	-	TRBD2	TRBJ2-1	CASSLEPSGSYNEQFF	TGCGCCAGCAGCTTGGAACCCAGCGGGAGTTACAATGAGCAGTTCTTC
TRBV6-5	-	TRBD2	TRBJ2-5	CASRPTSGRETQYF	TGTGCCAGCAGACCGACTAGCGGGAGAGAGACCCAGTACTTC
TRBV5-1	-	TRBD2	TRBJ2-2	CASLNLAGGPNGELFF	TGCGCCAGCTTAAACTTAGCGGGAGGGCCGAACGGGGAGCTGTTTTTT